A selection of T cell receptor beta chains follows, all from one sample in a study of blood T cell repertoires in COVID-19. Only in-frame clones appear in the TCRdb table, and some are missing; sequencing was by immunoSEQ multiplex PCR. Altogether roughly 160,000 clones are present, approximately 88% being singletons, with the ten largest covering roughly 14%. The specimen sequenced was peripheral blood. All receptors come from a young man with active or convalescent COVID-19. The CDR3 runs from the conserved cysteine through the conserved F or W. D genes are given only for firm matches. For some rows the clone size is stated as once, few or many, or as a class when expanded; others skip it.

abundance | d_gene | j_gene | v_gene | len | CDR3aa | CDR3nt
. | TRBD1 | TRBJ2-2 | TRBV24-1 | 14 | CATSATGYTGELFF | TGTGCCACCAGTGCGACAGGGTATACCGGGGAGCTGTTTTTT
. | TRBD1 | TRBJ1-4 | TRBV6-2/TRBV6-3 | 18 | CASSYSRTPGQRREKLFF | TGTGCCAGCAGTTACTCGAGAACACCGGGACAGCGTCGCGAAAAACTGTTTTTT
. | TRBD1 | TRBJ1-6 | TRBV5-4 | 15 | CASSRDRAYNSPLHF | TGTGCCAGCAGTCGGGACAGGGCTTATAATTCACCCCTCCACTTT
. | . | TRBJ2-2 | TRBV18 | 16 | CASSPPGLSNTGELFF | TGTGCCAGCTCACCTCCGGGACTCTCGAACACCGGGGAGCTGTTTTTT
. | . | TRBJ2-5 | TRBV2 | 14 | CASSWSAPQETQYF | TGTGCCAGCAGTTGGTCAGCGCCCCAAGAGACCCAGTACTTC
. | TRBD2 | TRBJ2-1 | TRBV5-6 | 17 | CASSLLAGGPRDNEQFF | TGTGCCAGCAGTTTACTAGCGGGGGGGCCTCGGGACAATGAGCAGTTCTTC
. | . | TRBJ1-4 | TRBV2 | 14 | CASRRQSTNEKLFF | TGTGCCAGCAGGAGGCAGTCAACTAATGAAAAACTGTTTTTT
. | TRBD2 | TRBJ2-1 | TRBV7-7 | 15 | CASSRGLAGDNEQFF | TGTGCTAGCAGCAGAGGACTAGCGGGAGACAATGAGCAGTTCTTC
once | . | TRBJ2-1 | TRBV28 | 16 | CASSAYSGGPYNEQFF | TGTGCCAGCAGTGCCTATTCCGGAGGGCCCTACAATGAGCAGTTCTTC
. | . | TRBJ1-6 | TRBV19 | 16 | CASRGQLRQRDSPLHF | TGTGCCAGTAGGGGTCAATTAAGACAGCGGGATTCACCCCTCCACTTT
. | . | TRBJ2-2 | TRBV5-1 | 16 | CASSGKAGLNTGELFF | TGCGCCAGCAGCGGGAAGGCAGGGCTTAACACCGGGGAGCTGTTTTTT
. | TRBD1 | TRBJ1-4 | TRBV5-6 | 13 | CASSLNRGEKLFF | TGTGCCAGCAGCTTGAACAGGGGCGAAAAACTGTTTTTT
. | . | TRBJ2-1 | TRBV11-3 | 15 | CASSPSATATNEQFF | TGTGCCAGCAGCCCTAGCGCGACGGCGACCAATGAGCAGTTCTTC
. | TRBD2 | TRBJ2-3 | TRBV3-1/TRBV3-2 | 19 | CASSQDPSGGSTSTDTQYF | TGTGCCAGCAGCCAAGATCCTAGCGGGGGGTCTACTAGCACAGATACGCAGTATTTT
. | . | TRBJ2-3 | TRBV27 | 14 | CASSSGGPTDTQYF | TGTGCCAGCAGTTCAGGGGGGCCCACAGATACGCAGTATTTT
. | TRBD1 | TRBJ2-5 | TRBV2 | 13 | CASRTGGSETQYF | TGTGCCAGCCGGACAGGGGGCTCTGAGACCCAGTACTTC
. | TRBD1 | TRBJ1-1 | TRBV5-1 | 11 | CASSGDRGPFF | TGCGCCAGCAGCGGGGACAGGGGCCCTTTCTTT
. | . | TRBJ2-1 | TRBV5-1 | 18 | CASSLGPGSMATYNEQFF | TGCGCCAGCAGCTTGGGGCCGGGGTCTATGGCCACCTACAATGAGCAGTTCTTC
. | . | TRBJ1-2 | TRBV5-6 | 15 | CASSLVDPRGYGYTF | TGTGCCAGCAGCTTGGTGGACCCAAGGGGCTATGGCTACACCTTC
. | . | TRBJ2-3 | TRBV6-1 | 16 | CASSEAGQILTDTQYF | TGTGCCAGCAGTGAAGCCGGACAGATACTCACAGATACGCAGTATTTT
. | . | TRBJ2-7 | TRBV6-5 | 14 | CASSYSRTSYEQYF | TGTGCCAGCAGTTACTCCCGCACATCCTACGAGCAGTACTTC
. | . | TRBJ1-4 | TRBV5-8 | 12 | CASSLAIGKLFF | TGTGCCAGTAGCTTGGCCATCGGAAAACTGTTTTTT
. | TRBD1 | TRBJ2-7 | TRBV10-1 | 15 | CASSTGTGLSYEQYF | TGCGCCAGCAGTACCGGGACAGGTCTCTCCTACGAGCAGTACTTC
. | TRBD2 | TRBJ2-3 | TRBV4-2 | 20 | CASSQGVLGLAGRSTDTQYF | TGTGCCAGCAGCCAAGGTGTGTTGGGGCTAGCGGGAAGAAGCACAGATACGCAGTATTTT
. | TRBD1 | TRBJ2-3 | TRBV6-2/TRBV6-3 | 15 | CASSRTGGPPDTQYF | TGTGCCAGCAGCCGGACAGGGGGCCCCCCAGATACGCAGTATTTT
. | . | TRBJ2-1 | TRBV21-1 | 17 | CASSMTSGGWSYNEQFF | TGTGCCAGCAGCATGACTAGCGGGGGGTGGTCCTACAATGAGCAGTTCTTC
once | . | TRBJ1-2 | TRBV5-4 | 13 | CASSLIRQTGYTF | TGTGCCAGCAGCTTGATCCGACAGACGGGCTACACCTTC
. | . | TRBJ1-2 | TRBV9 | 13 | CASSAGGYYGYTF | TGTGCCAGCAGCGCCGGCGGGTACTATGGCTACACCTTC